The source of this T cell receptor beta chain is a study of CD8 T cells in Susac syndrome. Study-wide results and limits: Only a relatively small number of individuals were included in the TCR sequencing and HLA analysis.

With random hexamers, 0.5 to 1 ug RNA was reverse transcribed. TCRdb reanalysed the immunoSEQ multiplex PCR reads using MiXCR and keeps one entry per CDR3 protein. The sample lists a few hundred thousand distinct CDR3 sequences, 95% seen once, with roughly 0.09% in the top ten. About this clonotype itself: Its antigen is unknown.

TCR beta was sequenced from blood CD8+ and CD4+ T cells. CDR3 length: 12 amino acids. Germline V gene sequence: CDR1 SNHLY, CDR2 FYNNEI. The germline V and J ends were trimmed by 11 bases and 7 bases, with 17 bases remaining between them. Sequencing was carried out using CD4+ T cells from PBMCs. The J gene is TRBJ1-2, the V gene TRBV2; D is possibly TRBD1 (6 bases). The receptor comes from a human donor with multiple sclerosis. As DNA, the CDR3 is TGTGCCGGAAGGGGGGCACAGGGTGGCTACACCTTC. This encodes CAGRGAQGGYTF.